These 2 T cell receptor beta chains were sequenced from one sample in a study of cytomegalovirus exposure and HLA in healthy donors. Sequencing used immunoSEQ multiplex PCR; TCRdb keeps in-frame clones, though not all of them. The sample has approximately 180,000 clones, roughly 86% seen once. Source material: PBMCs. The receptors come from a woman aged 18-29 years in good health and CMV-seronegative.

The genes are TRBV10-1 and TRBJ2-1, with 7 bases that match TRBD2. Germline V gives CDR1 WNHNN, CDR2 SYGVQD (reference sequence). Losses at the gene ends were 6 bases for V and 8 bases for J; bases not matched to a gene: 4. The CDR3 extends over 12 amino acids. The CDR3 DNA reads TGCGCCAGCAGCGCGCGGGGGTATGAGCAGTTCTTC. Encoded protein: CASSARGYEQFF.

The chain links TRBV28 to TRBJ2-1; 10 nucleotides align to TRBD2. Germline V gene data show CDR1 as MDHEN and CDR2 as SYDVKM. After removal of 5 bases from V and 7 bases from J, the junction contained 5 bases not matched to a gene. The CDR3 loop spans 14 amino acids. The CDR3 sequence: CASSQAGGGNEQFF. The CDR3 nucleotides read TGTGCCAGCAGTCAAGCGGGAGGGGGTAATGAGCAGTTCTTC.